This T cell receptor (beta chain) was identified in a study of T cell responses to AZD1222 COVID-19 vaccine. Clones were sequenced by immunoSEQ multiplex PCR, and TCRdb holds only the in-frame ones, with some missing. The sample has about 140,000 clones; more than 85% are singletons. Sequenced material: peripheral blood, taken after recovery from COVID-19. This TCR was sampled from an adult who had recovered from COVID-19.

CDR3 region: CASSANRDGPQHF. As DNA, the CDR3 is TGCGCCAGCAGCGCAAATCGGGACGGGCCCCAGCATTTT. The rearrangement links TRBV5-1 to TRBJ1-5, with TRBD1 as a possible D gene (5 bases). The CDR3 runs 13 residues. V was pared by 4 bases and J by 9 bases, with 14 bases between. CDR1 and CDR2 (germline): SGHRS, YFSETQ.